Shown below are 6 T cell receptor beta chains from a single sample sequenced in a study of CD4 T cells in relation to SARS-CoV-2 and coronaviruses (dated by TCRdb to 2020 to 2022). CD4+ T cells from unexposed donors were collected before the COVID-19 pandemic (2011-2018). Following 10 days of culture, the EasySep CD4+ T cell isolation kit was used to isolate CD4+ T cells. Preparation of the library involved the immunoSEQ multiplex PCR assay. The source is immuneACCESS, and TCRdb retained only in-frame sequences with V and J called. Part of the clones is not carried over; for the studies checked, unresolved V genes explain less than half of this, and the remainder is unexplained. The sample includes about 17,000 clones, with 79% observed a single time. Around 9.9% of the sample comes from the top ten. For these TCRs, the target antigens are not known. Sequencing input: CD4+ T cells from PBMCs, cultured in vitro. The receptors derive from a human donor in good health.

The rearrangement uses TRBV5-1 and TRBJ1-1; D ambiguous. From germline, CDR1 is SGHRS and CDR2 YFSETQ. This CDR3 is built from 15 residues. Trimming left V 5 bases short and J 1 base short, with 15 bases between. The CDR3 DNA sequence: TGCGCCAGCAGTTCCACCGTGAACTCGAACACTGAAGCTTTCTTT. This sequence encodes CASSSTVNSNTEAFF.

The CDR3 DNA reads TGTGCCAGCAGCCGGACAGAGAACACTGAAGCTTTCTTT. Protein: CASSRTENTEAFF. The chain combines TRBV6-5 with TRBJ1-1; perhaps TRBD1 as D (6 bases). Germline loops: CDR1 MNHEY, CDR2 SVGAGI. V was shortened by 6 bases and J by 1 base, with 9 bases between the two germline ends. The CDR3 contains 13 residues.

The rearrangement joins TRBV10-1 to TRBJ1-2; D perhaps matches TRBD1 (6 bases). Germline V gene sequence: CDR1 WNHNN, CDR2 SYGVQD (reference sequence). CDR3 length equals 14 residues. The V end was cut by 2 bases, the J end by 0 bases, with 7 bases between. The chain's CDR3 is CASSEDRTNYGYTF. In DNA, the CDR3 is TGCGCCAGCAGTGAGGACAGGACTAACTATGGCTACACCTTC.

The chain has TRBV12-3 or TRBV12-4 and TRBJ2-7; no clear D. Trimming took 4 bases from V and 2 from J, leaving 9 bases between them. CDR3 size: 13 residues. The CDR3 sequence: CASSWTSTYEQYF. CDR3 nucleotide sequence: TGTGCCAGCAGTTGGACGTCAACCTACGAGCAGTACTTC.

V gene TRBV3-1 (or the pseudogene TRBV3-2) combines with J gene TRBJ2-7; D not certain. Germline lookup yields CDR1 LGHDT and CDR2 YNNKEL (reference sequence). Trimming cost V 0 bases and J 4 bases, with 7 bases left between them. The CDR3 contains 13 residues. In DNA form, the CDR3 reads TGTGCCAGCAGCCAAGATACGGATTACGAGCAGTACTTC. It encodes CASSQDTDYEQYF.

The CDR3 region is CASSEGRWTDTQYF. The CDR3 nucleotides read TGTGCCAGCAGTGAAGGCAGATGGACAGATACGCAGTATTTT. The rearrangement uses TRBV6-1 and TRBJ2-3, with unresolved D. V dropped 1 base and J dropped 3 bases, with 8 bases sitting between them. CDR1 and CDR2 (germline): MNHNS, SASEGT. CDR3 length: 14 residues.